This T cell receptor (beta chain) was identified in a study of T cells after yellow fever vaccination (dated 2019 in TCRdb). The study in broad terms: The SMART-Seq v4 Ultra Low Input RNA kit was used to prepare libraries from fractions with low cell numbers. To track T-cell clones before and after primary and booster YFV17D yellow fever vaccination, bulk TCR alpha and beta repertoires were sequenced longitudinally. Blood samples were taken at several timepoints before and after primary and secondary immunization, and bulk PBMC replicates and cell subsets were isolated. The cohort comprised two healthy male donors, one aged 18 to 29 and one aged 30 to 39 years. Paper-wide results and their limitations: The secondary T-cell response was found to be weaker but faster than the primary response, with a peak reached on day 5 rather than on day 15. The study included only two donors, which limits how far the findings can be generalized. Because abundant contaminating clonotypes from the bulk population could be contained in FACS-sorted repertoires, computational filtering was required. After the booster, most of the clones that had expanded following primary vaccination were detected again (96% of CD4 and 85% to 90% of CD8), which suggests that memory was broadly maintained. A small fraction of clonotypes appeared in both the CD4 and CD8 compartments, likely as a result of convergent recombination.

This clonotype was detected many times. Its specific antigen is unknown. Base qualities are not at hand, and no much larger clone is one base apart. Reading the label with the study, this specimen's treatment or condition is: live attenuated yellow fever vaccine strain. PBMCs were isolated from peripheral blood using a standard Ficoll-Paque protocol. Dynabeads CD4 and CD8 positive selection kits were used to isolate CD4 and CD8 T-cell fractions. RNA was extracted with TriZol from bulk PBMCs, CD4 and CD8 fractions, and dextramer-positive and dextramer-negative fractions. Cut back by 1 base and 5 bases, the V and J ends lie 14 bases apart. The CDR3 goes from the cysteine to the phenylalanine over 15 residues. Just CDR3 DNA is preserved here, 45 bases in frame from base 1. CDR1 and CDR2, looked up from the germline V gene, are SGDLS and YYNGEE. The sequencer was an Illumina NovaSeq 6000. TCR cDNA was synthesized by 5'RACE template switching, through which a universal primer site and unique molecular identifiers were introduced. Priming of cDNA synthesis was performed from both the TCR alpha and TCR beta constant segments. Library amplification used two PCR steps, and the second PCR step added sample barcodes and sequencing adapters. Sequencing of libraries was performed on Illumina HiSeq 2500 (2x100 bp) or NovaSeq (2x150 bp). The authors' analysis ran thus. MIGEC handled demultiplexing of reads and collapsing into UMI consensus sequences, while MiXCR performed V(D)J alignment. Clonotypes responding to the vaccine were identified with edgeR on replicate PBMC samples, with the criteria of FDR below 0.01 and a log2 fold change above 5 up to day 15. CD4 or CD8 identity was assigned to each bulk clonotype according to whether the clonotype was present at higher abundance in the sequenced CD4 repertoire or the sequenced CD8 repertoire. TCRdb trimmed the raw reads at Q25, called clones with MiXCR and kept productive beta chains. Identical CDR3 proteins give one entry, which carries the most common genes and DNA. It is TCRdb's table, rather than the study itself, that gives the V and J calls and clone size. Here the sample has about 220,000 distinct CDR3 sequences; 3.2% occur a single time. The ten largest clones capture 3.2% of the sample.

The sequenced sample was CD4+ T cells sorted from PBMCs, obtained 10 days after the yellow fever booster vaccination. The TCR comes from a man aged 18 to 30 who received the YFV17D yellow fever vaccine. The sequence is built from TRBV9 and TRBJ2-3; TRBD2 could be the D gene, as 7 bases match. In nucleotides, the sequence is TGTGCCAGCAGCGTACGCGGCGGGGGCGGAGATACGCAGTATTTT. Its amino acids are CASSVRGGGGDTQYF. Joined to the reference TRBV9 and TRBJ2-3 proteins, this CDR3 gives the full variable domain: DSGVTQTPKHLITATGQRVTLRCSPRSGDLSVYWYQQSLDQGLQFLIQYYNGEERAKGNILERFSAQQFPDLHSELNLSSLELGDSALYFCASSVRGGGGDTQYFGPGTRLTVL.